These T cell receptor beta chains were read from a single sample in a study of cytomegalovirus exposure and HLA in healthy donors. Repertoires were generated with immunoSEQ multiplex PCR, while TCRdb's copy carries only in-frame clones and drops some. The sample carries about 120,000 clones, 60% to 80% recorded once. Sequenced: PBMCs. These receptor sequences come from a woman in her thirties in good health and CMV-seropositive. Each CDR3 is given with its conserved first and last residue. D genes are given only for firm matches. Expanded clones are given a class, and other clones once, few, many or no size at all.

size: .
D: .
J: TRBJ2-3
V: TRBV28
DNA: TGTGCCAGCAGTTATAGTTACACAGATACGCAGTATTTT
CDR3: CASSYSYTDTQYF

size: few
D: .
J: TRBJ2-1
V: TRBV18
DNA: TGTGCCAGCTCACCACCTGAAAGCGGCTACTTTGAGCAGTTCTTC
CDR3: CASSPPESGYFEQFF

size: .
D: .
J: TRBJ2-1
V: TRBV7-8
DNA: TGTGCCAGCAGCTTAGAGGCTAGGTCCTACAATGAGCAGTTCTTC
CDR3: CASSLEARSYNEQFF

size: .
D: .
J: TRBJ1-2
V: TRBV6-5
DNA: TGTGCCAGCAGCCGATCGACAGTTTCCTATGGCTACACCTTC
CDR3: CASSRSTVSYGYTF

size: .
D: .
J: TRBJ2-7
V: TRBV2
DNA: TGTGCCAGCCTGGGGGAGACTAGGGGGCGGAGCTCCTACGAGCAGTACTTC
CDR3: CASLGETRGRSSYEQYF

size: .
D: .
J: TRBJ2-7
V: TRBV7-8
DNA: TGTGCCAGCAGCCTCACAGATTACCGCCTCGAGCAGTACTTC
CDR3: CASSLTDYRLEQYF

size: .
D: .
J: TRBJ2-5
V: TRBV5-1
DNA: TGCGCCAGCAGCTTGGCCAACAGTGAGGAGACCCAGTACTTC
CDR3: CASSLANSEETQYF

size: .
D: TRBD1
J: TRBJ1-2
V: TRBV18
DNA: TGTGCCAGCACGACACAACAGGGGGCATCTAACTATGGCTACACCTTC
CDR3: CASTTQQGASNYGYTF

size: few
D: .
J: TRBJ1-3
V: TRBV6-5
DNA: TGTGCCAGCAGTTATATGTCCTCTGGAAACACCATATATTTT
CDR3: CASSYMSSGNTIYF

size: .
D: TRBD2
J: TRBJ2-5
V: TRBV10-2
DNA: TGCGCCACCGACCGACTAGCGGGGGGCAATCAAGAGACCCAGTACTTC
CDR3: CATDRLAGGNQETQYF

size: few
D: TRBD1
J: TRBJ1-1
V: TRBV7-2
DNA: TGTGCCAGCAGCGCCCGGGGGACAGGGAGGTACACTGAAGCTTTCTTT
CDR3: CASSARGTGRYTEAFF

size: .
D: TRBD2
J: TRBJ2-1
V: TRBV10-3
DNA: TGTGCCGCGTGGACTAGCGGATACAATGAGCAGTTCTTC
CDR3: CAAWTSGYNEQFF

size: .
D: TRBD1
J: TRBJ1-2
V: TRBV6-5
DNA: TGTGCCAGCAGCCGCAAAGGACAGGGAGACTATGGCTACACCTTC
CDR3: CASSRKGQGDYGYTF

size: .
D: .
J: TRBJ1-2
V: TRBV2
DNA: TGTGCCAGCAGTCCAGGGTACTATGGCTACACCTTC
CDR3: CASSPGYYGYTF

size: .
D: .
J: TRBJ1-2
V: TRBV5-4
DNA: TGTGCCAGCAGCTTCGGGAATAACTATGGCTACACCTTC
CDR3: CASSFGNNYGYTF

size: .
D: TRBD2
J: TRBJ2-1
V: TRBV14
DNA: TGTGCCAGCAGTCACAATTATTGGACTAGCGGGGTTAATGAGCAGTTCTTC
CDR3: CASSHNYWTSGVNEQFF

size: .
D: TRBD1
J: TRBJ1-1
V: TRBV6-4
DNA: TGTGCCAGCAGTCCAACAGGGGCTGGTTTATGTGACACTGAAGCTTTCTTT
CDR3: CASSPTGAGLCDTEAFF

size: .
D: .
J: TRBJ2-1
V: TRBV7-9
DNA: TGTGCCAGCACTATAATGCAGGGGAGGGCCTACAATGAGCAGTTCTTC
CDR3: CASTIMQGRAYNEQFF

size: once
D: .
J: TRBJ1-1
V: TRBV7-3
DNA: TGTGCCAGCAGCCCGAATGGAGGGAACACTGAAGCTTTCTTT
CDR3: CASSPNGGNTEAFF

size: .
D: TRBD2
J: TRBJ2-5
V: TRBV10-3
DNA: TGTGCCATCAGTGCTAGCGGGGGGGTGGAAGAGACCCAGTACTTC
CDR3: CAISASGGVEETQYF

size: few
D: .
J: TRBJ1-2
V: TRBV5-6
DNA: TGTGCCAGCAGCCCTGGGGGGGTAGAGGGCTACACCTTC
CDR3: CASSPGGVEGYTF